This is a list of T cell receptor beta chains from one sample in a study of persistence of HIV-infected CD4 T cells. Only in-frame clones appear in the TCRdb table, and some are missing; sequencing was by immunoSEQ multiplex PCR. The sample holds roughly 35,000 clones, roughly 87% seen once. These receptors have no known antigen. The specimen was CD4+ T cells sorted from PBMCs after approximately 18-hour stimulation, collected from a patient who received antiretroviral therapy. These receptors were collected from an adult man with HIV who was CMV-seropositive. Both conserved end residues are part of each CDR3. D genes are given only for firm matches. Rows give clone size only sometimes, using once, few, many, or a class for an expanded clone.

J gene,D gene,clone size,V gene,CDR3 protein,CDR3 DNA
TRBJ2-2,NA,medium-sized,TRBV6-2/TRBV6-3,CASSYRDRGAIVNTGELFF,TGTGCCAGCAGTTACCGGGACCGAGGGGCAATTGTGAACACCGGGGAGCTGTTTTTT
TRBJ1-5,TRBD1,NA,TRBV30,CAWGKQGGNQPQHF,TGTGCCTGGGGGAAACAGGGGGGAAATCAGCCCCAGCATTTT
TRBJ1-1,NA,NA,TRBV11-3,CASSFRGRDTEAFF,TGTGCCAGCAGCTTCAGGGGACGGGACACTGAAGCTTTCTTT
TRBJ1-4,TRBD1,NA,TRBV4-1,CASSQERQGSGRLFF,TGCGCCAGCAGCCAAGAGAGACAGGGATCGGGTCGCCTGTTTTTT
TRBJ1-1,NA,NA,TRBV18,CASSPSQGSNTEAFF,TGTGCCAGCTCACCCAGTCAGGGGAGTAACACTGAAGCTTTCTTT
TRBJ1-1,NA,NA,TRBV6-2/TRBV6-3,CASSYSNRMNTEAFF,TGTGCCAGCAGTTACTCGAATCGGATGAACACTGAAGCTTTCTTT
TRBJ1-2,NA,NA,TRBV2,CASSARGTGGYTF,TGTGCCAGCAGTGCCAGAGGCACTGGTGGCTACACCTTC
TRBJ2-3,TRBD2,NA,TRBV6-1,CASSDLWTSGKLVDTQYF,TGTGCCAGCAGTGACCTCTGGACTAGCGGGAAATTGGTAGATACGCAGTATTTT
TRBJ1-1,TRBD1,once,TRBV3-1/TRBV3-2,CASSQGTGHTEAFF,TGTGCCAGCAGCCAAGGGACAGGTCACACTGAAGCTTTCTTT
TRBJ2-2,TRBD1,NA,TRBV2,CASRRDRAVNTGELFF,TGTGCCAGCAGGAGGGACAGGGCCGTTAACACCGGGGAGCTGTTTTTT
TRBJ1-2,NA,NA,TRBV2,CASLLGDDYGYTF,TGTGCCAGCCTCCTGGGGGACGACTATGGCTACACCTTC
TRBJ1-1,NA,NA,TRBV30,CAWSLLGTEAFF,TGTGCCTGGAGTCTATTAGGGACTGAAGCTTTCTTT
TRBJ1-1,NA,NA,TRBV18,CASSPQGRAEHRVTEAFF,TGTGCCAGCTCACCACAAGGGAGGGCGGAACACCGGGTCACTGAAGCTTTCTTT
TRBJ1-1,NA,NA,TRBV5-6,CASSSLTGNTEAFF,TGTGCCAGCAGCTCGTTGACAGGTAACACTGAAGCTTTCTTT
TRBJ1-1,NA,NA,TRBV5-5,CASSLRIMNTEAFF,TGTGCCAGCAGCCTTAGGATAATGAACACTGAAGCTTTCTTT
TRBJ2-1,TRBD1,NA,TRBV29-1,CSVASDRAQFF,TGCAGCGTTGCCTCGGACAGGGCACAGTTCTTC
TRBJ2-6,NA,NA,TRBV3-1/TRBV3-2,CASSQDGRGVFAGANVLTF,TGTGCCAGCAGCCAAGATGGGCGGGGAGTCTTTGCTGGGGCCAACGTCCTGACTTTC
TRBJ2-2,NA,NA,TRBV12-5,CASGPPPGELFF,TGTGCTAGTGGTCCCCCCCCCGGGGAGCTGTTTTTT
TRBJ1-3,NA,NA,TRBV19,CASTRDRGSSGNTIYF,TGTGCCAGTACCCGGGACCGGGGTTCCTCTGGAAACACCATATATTTT
TRBJ1-3,NA,NA,TRBV18,CASSPNTGRVSGNTIYF,TGTGCCAGCTCACCAAACACAGGGCGCGTCTCTGGAAACACCATATATTTT
TRBJ2-1,NA,NA,TRBV30,CAWKTPPNGQFF,TGTGCCTGGAAAACCCCCCCCAATGGGCAGTTCTTC